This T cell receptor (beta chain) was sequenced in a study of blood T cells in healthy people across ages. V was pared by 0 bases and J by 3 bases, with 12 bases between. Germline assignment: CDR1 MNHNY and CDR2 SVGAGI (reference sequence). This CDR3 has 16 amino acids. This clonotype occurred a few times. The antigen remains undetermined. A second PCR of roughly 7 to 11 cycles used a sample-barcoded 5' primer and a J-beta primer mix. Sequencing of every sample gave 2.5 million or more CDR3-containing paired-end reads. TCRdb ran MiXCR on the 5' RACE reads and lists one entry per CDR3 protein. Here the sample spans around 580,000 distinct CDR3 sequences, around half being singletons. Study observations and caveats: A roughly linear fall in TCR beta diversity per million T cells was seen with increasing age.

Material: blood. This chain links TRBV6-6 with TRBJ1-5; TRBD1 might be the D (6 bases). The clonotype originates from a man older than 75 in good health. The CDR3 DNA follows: TGTGCCAGCAGTTACTCCCAGGGGAGCCTCAATCAGCCCCAGCATTTT. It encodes CASSYSQGSLNQPQHF.